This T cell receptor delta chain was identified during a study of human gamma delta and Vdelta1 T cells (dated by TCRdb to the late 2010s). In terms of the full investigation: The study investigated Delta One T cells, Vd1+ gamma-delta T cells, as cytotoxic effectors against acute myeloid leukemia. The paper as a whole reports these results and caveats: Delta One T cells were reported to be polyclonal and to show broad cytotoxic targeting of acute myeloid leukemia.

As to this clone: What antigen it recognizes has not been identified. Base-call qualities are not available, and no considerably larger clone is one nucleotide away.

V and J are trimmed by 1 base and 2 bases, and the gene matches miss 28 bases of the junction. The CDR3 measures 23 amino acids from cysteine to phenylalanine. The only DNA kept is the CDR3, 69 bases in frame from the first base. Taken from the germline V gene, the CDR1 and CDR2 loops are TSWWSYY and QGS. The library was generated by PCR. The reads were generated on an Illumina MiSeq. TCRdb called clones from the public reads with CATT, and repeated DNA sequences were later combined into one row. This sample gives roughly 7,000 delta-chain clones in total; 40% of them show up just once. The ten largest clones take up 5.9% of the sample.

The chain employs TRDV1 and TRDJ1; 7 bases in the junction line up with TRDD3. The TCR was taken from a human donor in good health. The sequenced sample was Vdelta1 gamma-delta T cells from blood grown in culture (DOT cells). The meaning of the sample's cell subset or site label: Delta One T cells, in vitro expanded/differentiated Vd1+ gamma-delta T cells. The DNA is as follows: TGTGCTCTTGGGGAACCCCCCCCTCCCGGAATCTACTGGGGAGCAAGGAGGACCGATAAACTCATCTTT. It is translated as CALGEPPPPGIYWGARRTDKLIF.